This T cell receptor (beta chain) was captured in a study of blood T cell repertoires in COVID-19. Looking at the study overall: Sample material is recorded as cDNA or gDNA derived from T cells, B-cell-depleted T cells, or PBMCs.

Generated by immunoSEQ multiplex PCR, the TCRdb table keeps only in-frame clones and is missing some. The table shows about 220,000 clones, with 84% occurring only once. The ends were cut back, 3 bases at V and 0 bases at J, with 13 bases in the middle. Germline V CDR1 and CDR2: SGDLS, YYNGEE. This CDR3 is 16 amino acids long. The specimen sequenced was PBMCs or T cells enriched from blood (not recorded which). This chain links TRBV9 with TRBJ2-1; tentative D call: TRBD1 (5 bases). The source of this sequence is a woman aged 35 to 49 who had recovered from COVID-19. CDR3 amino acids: CASSGLGRTSYNEQFF. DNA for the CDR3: TGTGCCAGCAGCGGCCTGGGGCGGACCTCCTACAATGAGCAGTTCTTC.